Each of the 5 T cell receptor beta chains below was sequenced from the same sample in a study of vaccination effects on CD4 cells after COVID-19. Repertoires were generated with immunoSEQ multiplex PCR, while TCRdb's copy carries only in-frame clones and drops some. Among 65,000 to 85,000 clones listed, 75% to 90% were seen once. Antigens of these TCRs are unknown. ViraFEST assay sequencing came after antigen-specific CD4+ T cells were expanded with viral peptide pools. Scientists isolated CD4+ T cells after a roughly 9-day culture period ended. The study found no prior SARS-CoV-2 infection in the vaccine recipients, who tested negative for nucleocapsid antibodies. Sequenced here: CD4+ T cells from PBMCs cultured with SARS-CoV-2 spike peptides, sampled before COVID-19 vaccination. The receptors were sampled from a human donor who received a COVID-19 vaccine.

This clone was counted once. The V call is TRBV9, the J call TRBJ1-1; unclear D gene. The CDR3 has 12 amino acids. The germline V gene has CDR1 SGDLS and CDR2 YYNGEE. Trimming removed 1 base from V and 3 bases from J, with 4 bases in between. The CDR3 sequence is CASSVRDTEAFF. The CDR3 nucleotides read TGTGCCAGCAGCGTACGGGACACTGAAGCTTTCTTT.

This chain uses TRBV30 with TRBJ2-1; 13 nucleotides align to TRBD2. The CDR3 extends over 14 amino acids. The germline gives CDR1 GTSNPN, CDR2 SVGIG (reference sequence). J lost 6 bases, V lost 8 bases, and 7 bases had no gene match. CDR3 sequence (DNA): TGTGCCGGAGAGGGGACTAGCGGGGTCAATGAGCAGTTCTTC. The encoded protein is CAGEGTSGVNEQFF.

This chain uses TRBV29-1 with TRBJ2-3, with D tentatively TRBD2 (5 bases). CDR1 and CDR2 (germline): SQVTM, ANQGSEA. Trimming left V 4 bases short and J 6 bases short, with 8 bases between. This CDR3 is 11 amino acids long. CDR3 residues: CSVADWDTQYF. The CDR3 coding sequence is TGCAGCGTTGCGGACTGGGATACGCAGTATTTT.

The CDR3 DNA follows: TGTGCCAGCAATCGGGGGGCCGGAGGCTACACCTTC. Its protein product is CASNRGAGGYTF. The chain recombines TRBV6-5 with TRBJ1-2, with D perhaps TRBD1 (6 bases). V shed 7 bases and J shed 8 bases, with 14 bases lying between them. Germline CDR1 MNHEY, CDR2 SVGAGI. CDR3 length equals 12 residues.

A single count supports this clone. The chain is built from TRBV5-1 and TRBJ1-2; possible D gene TRBD1, 5 bases. Trimming took 6 bases from V and 4 from J, leaving 19 bases between them. The CDR3 runs to 15 residues. Germline loops: CDR1 SGHRS, CDR2 YFSETQ. The CDR3, as DNA: TGCGCCAGCACCCGGGAAGGGCAGGGAGCCTATGGCTACACCTTC. Residues: CASTREGQGAYGYTF.